These 24 T cell receptor beta chains were sequenced from one sample in a study of shared clonotypes between healthy human individuals. Sequencing used immunoSEQ multiplex PCR; TCRdb keeps in-frame clones, though not all of them. Among over a million clones listed, approximately 80% were seen once. Sequencing input: memory CD4+ T cells from PBMCs. Subset indicated: CD45RA-negative fraction. The receptors originated from a man aged 18 to 35 in good health. Some clones in this sample may be carry-over from other donors' samples.

The rearrangement joins TRBV5-1 to TRBJ2-7; D is unclear. The CDR3 is 10 residues long. Per germline, CDR1 SGHRS and CDR2 YFSETQ. V lost 3 bases and J lost 7, with 5 bases in between. The CDR3 is CASSSQEQYF. In DNA, the CDR3 is TGCGCCAGCAGCTCCCAAGAGCAGTACTTC.

This sequence joins TRBV30 and TRBJ1-1; TRBD1 might be the D (5 bases). CDR3 length equals 17 residues. Between the trimmed V and J ends, which lost 0 bases and 1 base, there was a span of 18 bases. Germline CDR1 is GTSNPN and CDR2 is SVGIG (reference sequence). In nucleotides, the CDR3 is TGTGCCTGGAGTGTACCCCCGTGGGGCGTGGGGAACACTGAAGCTTTCTTT. Its protein product is CAWSVPPWGVGNTEAFF.

This clone has at least ten counts. CDR3 sequence reads: CASSHVGETQYF. The DNA for the CDR3 is TGCGCCAGCAGCCATGTCGGAGAGACCCAGTACTTC. V usage is TRBV4-1 and J usage is TRBJ2-5; D gene uncertain. Between the trimmed V and J ends, which lost 3 bases and 4 bases, there was a span of 6 bases. The CDR3 totals 12 residues. The germline V gene encodes CDR1 MGHRA and CDR2 YSYEKL.

This clone has a handful of counts. Here the CDR3 DNA reads TGTGCCAGCAGCTGGGACCGGGGGGCCTACGAGCAGTACTTC. The encoded protein is CASSWDRGAYEQYF. The chain carries TRBV5-6 and TRBJ2-7, with 7 bases fitting TRBD2. The CDR3 has 14 residues. Germline-derived CDR1 and CDR2 are SGHDT and YYEEEE. Trimming at V came to 3 bases and at J to 2 bases, leaving 5 bases not matched to a gene.

The chain couples TRBV6-6 to TRBJ1-1, with TRBD1 as a possible D gene (6 bases). Germline CDR1 MNHNY, CDR2 SVGAGI (reference sequence). This CDR3 region has 12 residues. Trimming stripped 10 bases from V and 6 bases from J, with 15 bases between. The CDR3 here is CANKGEGAEAFF. Here the CDR3 DNA reads TGTGCCAACAAAGGCGAGGGGGCTGAAGCTTTCTTT.

The rearrangement uses TRBV7-2 and TRBJ1-2; no firm D call. The V end was cut by 5 bases, the J end by 12 bases, with 19 bases between. The CDR3 is 13 amino acids. Germline values: CDR1 SGHTA, CDR2 FQGNSA. The CDR3 spells CASSLSSLDGNTF. CDR3 coding DNA: TGTGCCAGCAGCCTATCCTCCCTCGACGGGAACACCTTC. The whole variable domain, remainder taken from reference TRBV7-2 and TRBJ1-2, is GAGVSQSPSNKVTEKGKDVELRCDPISGHTALYWYRQSLGQGLEFLIYFQGNSAPDKSGLPSDRFSAERTGGSVSTLTIQRTQQEDSAVYLCASSLSSLDGNTFGSGTRLTVV.

The chain is built from TRBV5-1 and TRBJ2-7; TRBD1 aligns across 7 bases. With V trimmed by 0 bases and J by 2 bases, 5 bases remained unmatched. The V gene's germline CDR1 is SGHRS and CDR2 YFSETQ. The CDR3 extends over 15 amino acids. The CDR3 nucleotides are TGCGCCAGCAGCTTGGAAGTGACAGGGACCTACGAGCAGTACTTC. Its translation is CASSLEVTGTYEQYF.

V is TRBV2 and J is TRBJ2-2; 9 nucleotides agree with TRBD1. This CDR3 region has 15 residues. Per germline, CDR1 SNHLY and CDR2 FYNNEI. V lost 8 bases to trimming and J lost 3 bases; unmatched junction nucleotides: 7. The CDR3 DNA sequence: TGTGCCAGCGGAGGACAGGGGCTGGACACCGGGGAGCTGTTTTTT. It is translated as CASGGQGLDTGELFF.

The chain has TRBV27 and TRBJ2-2, with D hard to call. The germline V gene has CDR1 MNHEY and CDR2 SMNVEV (reference sequence). This CDR3 region has 15 residues. Deletions cut 2 bases from V and 5 bases from J, with 12 bases between. As DNA, the CDR3 is TGTGCCAGCAGTTTAAACTATCCATTGACCGGGGAGCTGTTTTTT. Its translation is CASSLNYPLTGELFF.

This chain links TRBV28 with TRBJ2-3; 11 bases agree with TRBD2. The V and J ends lost 8 bases and 2 bases, in that order; junction bases with no gene match: 9. Germline values: CDR1 MDHEN, CDR2 SYDVKM. This CDR3 comprises 16 residues. CDR3 in amino acids: CASLPTSGRLTDTQYF. The CDR3 nucleotides are TGTGCCAGCCTTCCTACTAGCGGGAGACTCACAGATACGCAGTATTTT.

This chain links TRBV18 with TRBJ1-5; 7 bases are a match to TRBD1. Germline V gene sequence: CDR1 KGHSH, CDR2 LQKENI. J gave up 7 bases and V 2 bases, and 8 bases lay outside the gene matches. CDR3 length: 15 residues. CDR3 sequence reads: CASSPTTGTYQPQHF. The CDR3 DNA reads as TGTGCCAGCTCACCAACGACAGGGACTTACCAGCCCCAGCATTTT.

This clone was seen more than once but under ten times. The chain uses TRBV4-1 and TRBJ2-4; D not certain. The germline gives CDR1 MGHRA, CDR2 YSYEKL. The CDR3 contains 13 residues. V lost 0 bases and J 9 bases, leaving 9 bases between the germline ends. The CDR3 DNA is TGCGCCAGCAGCCAAGATCTTGAGAGCATTCAGTACTTC. Residues: CASSQDLESIQYF.

The chain employs TRBV6-1 and TRBJ1-2; tentative D call: TRBD1 (5 bases). V was cut by 3 bases and J by 8 bases, with 16 bases left in between. The germline V gene has CDR1 MNHNS and CDR2 SASEGT. This CDR3 is 14 amino acids long. The CDR3 loop is CASSEGGAGGGYTF. CDR3 coding DNA: TGTGCCAGCAGTGAGGGGGGAGCCGGAGGGGGCTACACCTTC.

In this sample, this clone turned up a few times. The V and J genes are TRBV28 and TRBJ1-1, with D hard to call. Germline CDR1 reads MDHEN; CDR2 reads SYDVKM. V dropped 0 bases and J dropped 4 bases, with 9 bases sitting between them. This CDR3 spans 14 amino acids. CDR3 in DNA: TGTGCCAGCAGTTTATGGGAGGGCGTCACTGAAGCTTTCTTT. This translates into CASSLWEGVTEAFF. The variable domain in full, with the rest retrieved from reference TRBV28 and TRBJ1-1, is DVKVTQSSRYLVKRTGEKVFLECVQDMDHENMFWYRQDPGLGLRLIYFSYDVKMKEKGDIPEGYSVSREKKERFSLILESASTNQTSMYLCASSLWEGVTEAFFGQGTRLTVV.

The sample holds a few counts of this clone. The chain carries TRBV7-2 and TRBJ2-5; D tentatively reads TRBD1 or TRBD2 (5 bases each). The CDR3 loop spans 15 amino acids. Germline values: CDR1 SGHTA, CDR2 FQGNSA. V lost 3 bases and J lost 4, with 15 bases in between. CDR3 sequence: CASSFMGQRGETQYF. The CDR3 nucleotides are TGTGCCAGCAGCTTCATGGGCCAGAGGGGAGAGACCCAGTACTTC.

J is TRBJ1-2 and V is TRBV4-3, with D maybe TRBD1 (5 bases). This CDR3 has 16 residues. Trimming took off 4 bases at V and 5 bases at J, with 20 bases between the two ends. The germline V gene encodes CDR1 LGHNA and CDR2 YSLEER. Here the CDR3 DNA reads TGCGCCAGCAGCCCCAGGGCCTCCGAGGGTCCTTATGGCTACACCTTC. Translated: CASSPRASEGPYGYTF.

The CDR3 protein is CASSYRHSNEKLFF. The CDR3 bases are TGTGCCAGCAGTTACCGACACTCTAATGAAAAACTGTTTTTT. The chain joins TRBV6-5 to TRBJ1-4; the D is unclear. Trimming removed 2 bases from V and 3 bases from J, with 7 bases in between. Germline V gene sequence: CDR1 MNHEY, CDR2 SVGAGI. The CDR3 contains 14 residues.

The rearrangement uses TRBV12-5 and TRBJ2-3; a possible D gene is TRBD2 (6 bases). Germline assignment: CDR1 LGHNT and CDR2 FRNRAP. V was clipped by 6 bases and J by 1 base, with 8 bases between them. The length of the CDR3 is 13 residues. The CDR3 DNA reads TGTGCTAGTGGGGCTAGCGGCACAGATACGCAGTATTTT. Translating gives CASGASGTDTQYF.

The chain employs TRBV6-6 and TRBJ2-5, with D unclear. CDR3 length: 15 amino acids. Looked up from germline, CDR1 is MNHNY and CDR2 is SVGAGI (reference sequence). V was shortened by 0 bases and J by 1 base, with 9 bases between the two germline ends. CDR3 DNA sequence: TGTGCCAGCAGTTACTCGAAACTGACCCAAGAGACCCAGTACTTC. Its translation: CASSYSKLTQETQYF.

In regard to this clone: Distinct nucleotide sequences in the sample also encode this CDR3. The V call is TRBV5-1, the J call TRBJ2-5; D call uncertain. The ends were cut back, 0 bases at V and 4 bases at J, with 10 bases in the middle. CDR1 SGHRS and CDR2 YFSETQ come from the germline V gene. CDR3 length equals 14 residues. CDR3 sequence: CASSLGGSGETQYF. DNA of the CDR3: TGCGCCAGCAGCTTGGGTGGCTCTGGAGAGACCCAGTACTTC. Full variable domain (outside the CDR3, taken from reference TRBV5-1 and TRBJ2-5): KAGVTQTPRYLIKTRGQQVTLSCSPISGHRSVSWYQQTPGQGLQFLFEYFSETQRNKGNFPGRFSGRQFSNSRSEMNVSTLELGDSALYLCASSLGGSGETQYFGPGTRLLVL.

CDR3 protein: CASSSRTGAYNEQFF. The CDR3 nucleotides are TGTGCCAGTAGTTCCCGGACAGGGGCCTACAATGAGCAGTTCTTC. This chain connects TRBV19 to TRBJ2-1; 9 bases map to TRBD1. The trim removed 5 bases at V and 2 bases at J, leaving 4 bases unmatched. The length of the CDR3 is 15 residues. The germline V gene has CDR1 LNHDA and CDR2 SQIVND (reference sequence).

The V and J genes are TRBV5-6 and TRBJ2-5; the D gene is possibly TRBD1 (6 bases). The germline CDR1 and CDR2 sequences are SGHDT and YYEEEE. With 5 bases removed from V and 4 bases from J, the gap between germline ends came to 12 bases. This CDR3 comprises 13 residues. CDR3 coding DNA: TGTGCCAGCAGTGGGAGAGGGGGAGAGACCCAGTACTTC. This translates into CASSGRGGETQYF.

This clone was found once. The chain links TRBV7-2 to TRBJ2-1; tentatively, D is TRBD1 (5 bases). This CDR3 is 14 amino acids long. The germline V gene has CDR1 SGHTA and CDR2 FQGNSA. Trimming removed 6 bases from V and 9 bases from J, with 18 bases in between. The CDR3 DNA sequence: TGTGCCAGCAGACCGTTGGCAGGGCAGGGTGAGCAGTTCTTC. It yields the protein CASRPLAGQGEQFF.

This rearrangement joins TRBV28 to TRBJ2-7; the D gene is possibly TRBD1 (5 bases). Deletions cut 5 bases from V and 4 bases from J, with 15 bases between. Germline V gene sequence: CDR1 MDHEN, CDR2 SYDVKM. CDR3 length: 14 amino acids. CDR3 loop: CASSLVGVGYEQYF. The CDR3 region has the DNA TGTGCCAGCAGTCTTGTAGGGGTAGGGTACGAGCAGTACTTC.